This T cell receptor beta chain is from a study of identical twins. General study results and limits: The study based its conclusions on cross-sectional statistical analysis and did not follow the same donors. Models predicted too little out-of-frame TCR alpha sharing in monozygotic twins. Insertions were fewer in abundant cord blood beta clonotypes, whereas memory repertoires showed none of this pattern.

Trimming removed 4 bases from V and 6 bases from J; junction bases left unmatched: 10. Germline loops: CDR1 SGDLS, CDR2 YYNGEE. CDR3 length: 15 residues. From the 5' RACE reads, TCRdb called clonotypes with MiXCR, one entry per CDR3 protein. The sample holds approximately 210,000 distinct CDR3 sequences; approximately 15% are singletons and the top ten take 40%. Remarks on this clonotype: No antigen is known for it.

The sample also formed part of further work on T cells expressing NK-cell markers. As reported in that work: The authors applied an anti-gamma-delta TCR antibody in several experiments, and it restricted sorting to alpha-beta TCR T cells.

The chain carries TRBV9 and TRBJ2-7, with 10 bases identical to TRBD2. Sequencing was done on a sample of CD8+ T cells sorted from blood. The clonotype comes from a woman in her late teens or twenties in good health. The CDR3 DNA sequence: TGTGCCAGCAGCTCCTATAGCGGGGGGTATAGCGAGCAGTACTTC. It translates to CASSSYSGGYSEQYF. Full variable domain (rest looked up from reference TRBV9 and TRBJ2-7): DSGVTQTPKHLITATGQRVTLRCSPRSGDLSVYWYQQSLDQGLQFLIQYYNGEERAKGNILERFSAQQFPDLHSELNLSSLELGDSALYFCASSSYSGGYSEQYFGPGTRLTVT.